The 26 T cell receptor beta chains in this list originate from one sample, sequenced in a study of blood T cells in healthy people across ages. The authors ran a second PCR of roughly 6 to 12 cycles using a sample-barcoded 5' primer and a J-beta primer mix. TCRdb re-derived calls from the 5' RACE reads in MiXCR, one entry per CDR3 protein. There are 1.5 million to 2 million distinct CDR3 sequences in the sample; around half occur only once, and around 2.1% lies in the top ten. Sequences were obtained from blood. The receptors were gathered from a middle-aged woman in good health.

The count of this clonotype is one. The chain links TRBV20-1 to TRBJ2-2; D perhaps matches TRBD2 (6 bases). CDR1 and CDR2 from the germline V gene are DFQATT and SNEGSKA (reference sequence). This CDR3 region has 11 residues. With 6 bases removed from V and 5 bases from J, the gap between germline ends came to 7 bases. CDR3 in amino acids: CSAGGTGELFF. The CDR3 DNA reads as TGCAGTGCCGGGGGTACCGGGGAGCTGTTTTTT.

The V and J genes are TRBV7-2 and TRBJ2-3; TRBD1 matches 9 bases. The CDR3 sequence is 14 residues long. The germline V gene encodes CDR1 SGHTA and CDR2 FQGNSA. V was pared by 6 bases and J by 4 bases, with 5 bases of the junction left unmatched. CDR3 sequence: CASRKQGASDTQYF. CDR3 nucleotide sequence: TGTGCCAGCAGGAAACAGGGGGCTTCAGATACGCAGTATTTT.

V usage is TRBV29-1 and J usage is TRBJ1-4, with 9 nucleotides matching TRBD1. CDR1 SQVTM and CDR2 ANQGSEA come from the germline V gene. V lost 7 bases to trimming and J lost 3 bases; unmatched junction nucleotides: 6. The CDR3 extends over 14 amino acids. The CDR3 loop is CSASQGAPNEKLFF. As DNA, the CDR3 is TGCAGCGCCTCACAGGGGGCGCCTAATGAAAAACTGTTTTTT.

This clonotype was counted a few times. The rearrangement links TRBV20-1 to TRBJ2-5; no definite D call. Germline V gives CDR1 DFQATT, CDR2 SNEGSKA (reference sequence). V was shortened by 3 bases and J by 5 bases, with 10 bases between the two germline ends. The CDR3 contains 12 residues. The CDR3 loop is CSARSSWETQYF. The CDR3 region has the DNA TGCAGTGCTAGGTCCAGCTGGGAGACCCAGTACTTC.

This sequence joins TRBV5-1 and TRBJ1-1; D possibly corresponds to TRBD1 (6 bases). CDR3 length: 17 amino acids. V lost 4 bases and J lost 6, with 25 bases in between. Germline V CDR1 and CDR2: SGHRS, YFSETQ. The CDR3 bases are TGCGCCAGCAGCCCCCTTGGCCGAATGAACAGGGAGGCTGAAGCTTTCTTT. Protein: CASSPLGRMNREAEAFF.

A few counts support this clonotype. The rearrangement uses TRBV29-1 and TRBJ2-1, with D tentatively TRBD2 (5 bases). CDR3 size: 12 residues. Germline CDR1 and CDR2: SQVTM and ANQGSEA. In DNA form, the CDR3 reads TGCAGTCATCCCGGACTTTACAATGAGCAGTTCTTC. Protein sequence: CSHPGLYNEQFF.

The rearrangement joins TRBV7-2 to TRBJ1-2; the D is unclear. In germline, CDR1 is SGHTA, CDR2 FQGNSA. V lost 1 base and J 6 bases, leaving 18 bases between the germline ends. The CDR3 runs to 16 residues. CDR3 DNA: TGTGCCAGCAGCTTAGGTTCGGGGTTGGTCGACCATGGCTACACCTTC. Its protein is CASSLGSGLVDHGYTF.

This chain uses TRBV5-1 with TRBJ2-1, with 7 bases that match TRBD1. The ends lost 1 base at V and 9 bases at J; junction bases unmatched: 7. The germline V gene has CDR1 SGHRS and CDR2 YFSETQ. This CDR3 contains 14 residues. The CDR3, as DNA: TGCGCCAGCAGCTTGTTTACAGGGGACGCTGAGCAGTTCTTC. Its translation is CASSLFTGDAEQFF. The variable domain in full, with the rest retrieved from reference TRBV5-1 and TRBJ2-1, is KAGVTQTPRYLIKTRGQQVTLSCSPISGHRSVSWYQQTPGQGLQFLFEYFSETQRNKGNFPGRFSGRQFSNSRSEMNVSTLELGDSALYLCASSLFTGDAEQFFGPGTRLTVL.

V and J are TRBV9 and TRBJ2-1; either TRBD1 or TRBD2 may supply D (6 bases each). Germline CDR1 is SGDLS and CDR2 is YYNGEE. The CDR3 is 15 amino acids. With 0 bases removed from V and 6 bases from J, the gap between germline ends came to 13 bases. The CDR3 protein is CASSVAGAGSNEQFF. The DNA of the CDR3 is TGTGCCAGCAGCGTAGCGGGGGCGGGGAGCAATGAGCAGTTCTTC.

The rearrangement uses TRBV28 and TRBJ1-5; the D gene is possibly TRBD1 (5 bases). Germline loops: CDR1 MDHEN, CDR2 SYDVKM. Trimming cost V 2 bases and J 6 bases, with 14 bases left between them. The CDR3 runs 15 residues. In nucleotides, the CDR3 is TGTGCCAGCAGTTTAAGTGGGGGTTTCCTTCAGCCCCAGCATTTT. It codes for CASSLSGGFLQPQHF.

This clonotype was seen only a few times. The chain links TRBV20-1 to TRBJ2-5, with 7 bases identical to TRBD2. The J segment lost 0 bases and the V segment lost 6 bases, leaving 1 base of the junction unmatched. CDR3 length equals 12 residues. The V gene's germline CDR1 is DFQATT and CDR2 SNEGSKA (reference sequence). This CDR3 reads CSAGGYQETQYF. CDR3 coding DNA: TGCAGTGCGGGGGGGTACCAAGAGACCCAGTACTTC.

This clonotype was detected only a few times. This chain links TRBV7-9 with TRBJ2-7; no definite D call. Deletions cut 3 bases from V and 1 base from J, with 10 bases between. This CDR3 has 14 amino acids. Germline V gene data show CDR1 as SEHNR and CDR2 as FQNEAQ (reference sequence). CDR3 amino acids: CASSFARISYEQYF. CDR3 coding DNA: TGTGCCAGCAGCTTCGCCCGGATATCCTACGAGCAGTACTTC. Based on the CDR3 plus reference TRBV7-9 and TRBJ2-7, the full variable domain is DTGVSQNPRHKITKRGQNVTFRCDPISEHNRLYWYRQTLGQGPEFLTYFQNEAQLEKSRLLSDRFSAERPKGSFSTLEIQRTEQGDSAMYLCASSFARISYEQYFGPGTRLTVT.

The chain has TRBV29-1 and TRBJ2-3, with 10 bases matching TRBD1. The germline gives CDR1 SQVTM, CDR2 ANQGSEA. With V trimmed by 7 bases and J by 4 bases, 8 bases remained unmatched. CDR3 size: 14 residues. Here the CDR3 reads CSATDRGQSDTQYF. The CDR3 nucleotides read TGCAGCGCCACAGACAGGGGGCAATCAGATACGCAGTATTTT.

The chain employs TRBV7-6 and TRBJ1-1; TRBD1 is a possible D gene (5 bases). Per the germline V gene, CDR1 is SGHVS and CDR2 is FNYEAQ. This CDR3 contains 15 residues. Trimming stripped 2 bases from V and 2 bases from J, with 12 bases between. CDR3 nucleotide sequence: TGTGCCAGCAGCTTAACGGCAGGGCCCAACACTGAAGCTTTCTTT. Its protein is CASSLTAGPNTEAFF.

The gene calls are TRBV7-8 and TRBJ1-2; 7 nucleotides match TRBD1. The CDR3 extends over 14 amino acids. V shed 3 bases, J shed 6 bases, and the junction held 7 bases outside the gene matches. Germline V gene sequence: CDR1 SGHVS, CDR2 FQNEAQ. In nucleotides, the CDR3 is TGTGCCAGCAGCTTTGCTCCAGGGGGAAATGGCTACACCTTC. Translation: CASSFAPGGNGYTF.

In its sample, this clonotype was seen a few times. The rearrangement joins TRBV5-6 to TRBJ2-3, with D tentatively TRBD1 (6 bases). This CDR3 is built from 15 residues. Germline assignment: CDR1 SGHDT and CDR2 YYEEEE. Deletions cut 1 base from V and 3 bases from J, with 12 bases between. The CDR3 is CASSLPGVGTDTQYF. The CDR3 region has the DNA TGTGCCAGCAGCTTGCCAGGGGTGGGAACAGATACGCAGTATTTT. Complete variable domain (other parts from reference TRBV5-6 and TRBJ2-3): DAGVTQSPTHLIKTRGQQVTLRCSPKSGHDTVSWYQQALGQGPQFIFQYYEEEERQRGNFPDRFSGHQFPNYSSELNVNALLLGDSALYLCASSLPGVGTDTQYFGPGTRLTVL.

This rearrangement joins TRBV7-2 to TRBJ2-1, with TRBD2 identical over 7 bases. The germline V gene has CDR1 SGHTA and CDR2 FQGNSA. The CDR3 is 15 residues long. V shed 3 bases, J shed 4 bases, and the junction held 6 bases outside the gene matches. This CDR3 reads CASSLASGDYNEQFF. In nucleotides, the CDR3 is TGTGCCAGCAGCTTGGCTAGCGGAGATTACAATGAGCAGTTCTTC.

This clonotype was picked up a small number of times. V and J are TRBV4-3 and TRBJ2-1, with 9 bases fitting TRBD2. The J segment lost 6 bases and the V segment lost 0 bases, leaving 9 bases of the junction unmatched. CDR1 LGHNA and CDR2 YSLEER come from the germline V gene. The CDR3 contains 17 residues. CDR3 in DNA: TGCGCCAGCAGCCAAGATGGGCGGGGGGGAATACGCAATGAGCAGTTCTTC. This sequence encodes CASSQDGRGGIRNEQFF.

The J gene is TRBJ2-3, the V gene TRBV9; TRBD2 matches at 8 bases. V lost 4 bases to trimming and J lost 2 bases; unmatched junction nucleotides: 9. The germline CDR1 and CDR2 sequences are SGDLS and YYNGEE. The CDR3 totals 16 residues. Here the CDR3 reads CASSLRAGDHTDTQYF. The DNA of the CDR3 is TGTGCCAGCAGCCTTAGAGCGGGGGACCACACAGATACGCAGTATTTT.

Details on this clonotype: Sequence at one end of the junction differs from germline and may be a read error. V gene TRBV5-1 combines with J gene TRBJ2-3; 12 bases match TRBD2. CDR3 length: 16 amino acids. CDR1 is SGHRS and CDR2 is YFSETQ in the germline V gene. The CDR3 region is CAGSRRLAGVSDTQYF. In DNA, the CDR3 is TGCGCCGGCAGCCGGAGACTAGCGGGGGTTTCAGATACGCAGTATTTT.

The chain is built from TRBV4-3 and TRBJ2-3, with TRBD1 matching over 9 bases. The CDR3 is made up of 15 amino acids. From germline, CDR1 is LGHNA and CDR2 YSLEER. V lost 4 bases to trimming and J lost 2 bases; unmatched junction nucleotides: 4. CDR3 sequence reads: CASSPGQGPTDTQYF. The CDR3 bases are TGCGCCAGCAGCCCGGGACAGGGTCCCACAGATACGCAGTATTTT.

CDR3 bases: TGCAGCGTTGAAGGGCAGCCCAGCTCCTACAATGAGCAGTTCTTC. It codes for CSVEGQPSSYNEQFF. The gene calls are TRBV29-1 and TRBJ2-1; D is unclear. The length of the CDR3 is 15 residues. V shed 1 base and J shed 0 bases, with 10 bases lying between them. Germline assignment: CDR1 SQVTM and CDR2 ANQGSEA.

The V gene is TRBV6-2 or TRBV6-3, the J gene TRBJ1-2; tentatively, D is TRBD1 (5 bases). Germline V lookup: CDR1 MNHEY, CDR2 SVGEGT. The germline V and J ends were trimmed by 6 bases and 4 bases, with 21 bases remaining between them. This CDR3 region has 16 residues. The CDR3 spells CASSAGRQGVFYGYTF. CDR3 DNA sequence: TGTGCCAGCAGCGCCGGGAGGCAGGGAGTTTTCTATGGCTACACCTTC.

The DNA for the CDR3 is TGCAGTGCTAGAGTCCCGGTGCTAGGAGACCAGTACTTC. Encoded protein: CSARVPVLGDQYF. The chain is built from TRBV20-1 and TRBJ2-5; D ambiguous. Germline values: CDR1 DFQATT, CDR2 SNEGSKA (reference sequence). The ends were cut back, 1 base at V and 10 bases at J, with 16 bases in the middle. This CDR3 contains 13 residues.

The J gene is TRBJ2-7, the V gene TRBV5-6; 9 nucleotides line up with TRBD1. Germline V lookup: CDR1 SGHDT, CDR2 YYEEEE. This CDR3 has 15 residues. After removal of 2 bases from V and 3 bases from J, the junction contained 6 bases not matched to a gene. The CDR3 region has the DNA TGTGCCAGCAGCTTCTCGACAGGGGGATACTACGAGCAGTACTTC. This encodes CASSFSTGGYYEQYF.

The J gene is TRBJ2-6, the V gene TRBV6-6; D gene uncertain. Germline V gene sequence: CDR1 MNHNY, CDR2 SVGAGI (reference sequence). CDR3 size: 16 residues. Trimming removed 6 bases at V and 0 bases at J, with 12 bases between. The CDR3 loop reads CASSRGENSGANVLTF. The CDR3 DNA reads TGTGCCAGCAGCCGAGGAGAGAACTCTGGGGCCAACGTCCTGACTTTC.